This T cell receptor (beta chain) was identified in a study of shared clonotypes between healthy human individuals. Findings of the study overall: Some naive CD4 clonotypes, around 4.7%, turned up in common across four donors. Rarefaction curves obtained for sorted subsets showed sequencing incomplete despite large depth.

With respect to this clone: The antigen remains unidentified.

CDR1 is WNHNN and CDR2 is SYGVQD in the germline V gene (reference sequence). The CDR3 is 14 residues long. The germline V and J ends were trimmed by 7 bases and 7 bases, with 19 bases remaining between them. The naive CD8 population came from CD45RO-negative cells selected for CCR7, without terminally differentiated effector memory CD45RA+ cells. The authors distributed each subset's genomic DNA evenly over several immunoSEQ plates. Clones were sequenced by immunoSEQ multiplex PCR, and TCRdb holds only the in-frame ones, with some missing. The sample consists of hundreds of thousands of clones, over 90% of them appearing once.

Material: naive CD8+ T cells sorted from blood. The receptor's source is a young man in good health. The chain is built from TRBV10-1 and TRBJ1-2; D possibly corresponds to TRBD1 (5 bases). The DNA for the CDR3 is TGCGCCAGCACTCACGGGACCGCCTGGCCTGGCTACACCTTC. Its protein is CASTHGTAWPGYTF.